This is a list of T cell receptor beta chains from one sample in a study of glioma-infiltrating T cells after dendritic cell vaccination. Some clones are missing from TCRdb's copy, which holds only in-frame ones; the method was immunoSEQ multiplex PCR. Here the sample spans 2,000 to 2,500 clones, around 78% being singletons. The source was tumor tissue, collected after dendritic cell vaccination. All receptors come from a human donor with glioblastoma. Each CDR3 is given with its conserved first and last residue. The D gene is left open where the match is weak. Expanded clones are given a class, and other clones once, few, many or no size at all.

clone size: NA; V gene: TRBV18; D gene: NA; CDR3 length: 14; J gene: TRBJ2-4; CDR3 protein: CASSPPELADIQYF; CDR3 DNA: TGTGCCAGCTCACCACCAGAATTGGCGGACATTCAGTACTTC
clone size: NA; V gene: TRBV6-5; D gene: TRBD1; CDR3 length: 13; J gene: TRBJ2-4; CDR3 protein: CASTGTGSNIQYF; CDR3 DNA: TGTGCCAGCACCGGGACAGGATCAAACATTCAGTACTTC
clone size: NA; V gene: TRBV27; D gene: TRBD2; CDR3 length: 15; J gene: TRBJ2-1; CDR3 protein: CASSGLAGSYNEQFF; CDR3 DNA: TGTGCCAGCAGTGGACTAGCGGGGAGCTACAATGAGCAGTTCTTC
clone size: NA; V gene: TRBV30; D gene: NA; CDR3 length: 14; J gene: TRBJ1-1; CDR3 protein: CAWSMDSMNTEAFF; CDR3 DNA: TGTGCCTGGAGTATGGACAGTATGAACACTGAAGCTTTCTTT
clone size: NA; V gene: TRBV10-1; D gene: TRBD2; CDR3 length: 15; J gene: TRBJ2-2; CDR3 protein: CAALLAGENTGELFF; CDR3 DNA: TGCGCCGCACTACTAGCGGGAGAGAACACCGGGGAGCTGTTTTTT
clone size: few; V gene: TRBV15; D gene: TRBD1; CDR3 length: 14; J gene: TRBJ2-7; CDR3 protein: CATSAGTGDNEQYF; CDR3 DNA: TGTGCCACCAGCGCCGGGACAGGGGATAACGAGCAGTACTTC
clone size: NA; V gene: TRBV27; D gene: TRBD2; CDR3 length: 14; J gene: TRBJ2-7; CDR3 protein: CASGRSGSSREQYF; CDR3 DNA: TGTGCCAGCGGACGTAGCGGGAGTTCAAGGGAGCAGTACTTC
clone size: NA; V gene: TRBV6-6; D gene: TRBD2; CDR3 length: 15; J gene: TRBJ2-5; CDR3 protein: CASRNIAGVAETQYF; CDR3 DNA: TGTGCCAGCAGGAACATAGCGGGAGTAGCAGAGACCCAGTACTTC
clone size: NA; V gene: TRBV29-1; D gene: TRBD1; CDR3 length: 14; J gene: TRBJ2-3; CDR3 protein: CSVDPGQGEDTQYF; CDR3 DNA: TGCAGCGTTGATCCGGGACAGGGTGAAGATACGCAGTATTTT
clone size: NA; V gene: TRBV5-4; D gene: TRBD2; CDR3 length: 15; J gene: TRBJ2-7; CDR3 protein: CASSLMVTSVYEQYF; CDR3 DNA: TGTGCCAGCAGCTTGATGGTGACTAGCGTGTACGAGCAGTACTTC
clone size: NA; V gene: TRBV4-1; D gene: TRBD2; CDR3 length: 19; J gene: TRBJ2-5; CDR3 protein: CASSQEGAGTSGRGETQYF; CDR3 DNA: TGCGCCAGCAGCCAAGAAGGGGCCGGGACTAGCGGGAGGGGAGAGACCCAGTACTTC
clone size: NA; V gene: TRBV6-1; D gene: NA; CDR3 length: 15; J gene: TRBJ2-2; CDR3 protein: CASSEMAGNTGELFF; CDR3 DNA: TGTGCCAGCAGTGAAATGGCGGGGAACACCGGGGAGCTGTTTTTT
clone size: NA; V gene: TRBV19; D gene: NA; CDR3 length: 13; J gene: TRBJ1-1; CDR3 protein: CASRGRGESEAFF; CDR3 DNA: TGTGCCAGTAGGGGCAGGGGTGAATCGGAAGCTTTCTTT
clone size: NA; V gene: TRBV7-6; D gene: TRBD1; CDR3 length: 14; J gene: TRBJ1-6; CDR3 protein: CASSSDRTLSPLHF; CDR3 DNA: TGTGCCAGCAGCTCGGACAGGACCCTTTCCCCCCTCCACTTT
clone size: NA; V gene: TRBV7-9; D gene: TRBD1; CDR3 length: 17; J gene: TRBJ1-3; CDR3 protein: CASSRWTGASSGNTIYF; CDR3 DNA: TGTGCCAGCAGCCGCTGGACAGGGGCCAGCTCTGGAAACACCATATATTTT
clone size: NA; V gene: TRBV29-1; D gene: TRBD1; CDR3 length: 11; J gene: TRBJ1-1; CDR3 protein: CSVGQGLEAFF; CDR3 DNA: TGCAGCGTTGGACAGGGCCTTGAAGCTTTCTTT
clone size: NA; V gene: TRBV28; D gene: NA; CDR3 length: 17; J gene: TRBJ2-3; CDR3 protein: CASSLIPNGDFTDTQYF; CDR3 DNA: TGTGCCAGCAGTTTAATACCTAATGGGGACTTCACAGATACGCAGTATTTT
clone size: once; V gene: TRBV6-4; D gene: TRBD1; CDR3 length: 15; J gene: TRBJ1-1; CDR3 protein: CASSDDSRGFTEAFF; CDR3 DNA: TGTGCCAGCAGTGACGATTCCAGGGGGTTCACTGAAGCTTTCTTT
clone size: once; V gene: TRBV18; D gene: TRBD1; CDR3 length: 18; J gene: TRBJ1-1; CDR3 protein: CASSPRAHTGQGATEAFF; CDR3 DNA: TGTGCCAGCTCACCACGGGCCCATACGGGACAGGGGGCGACTGAAGCTTTCTTT
clone size: few; V gene: TRBV7-9; D gene: NA; CDR3 length: 17; J gene: TRBJ2-5; CDR3 protein: CASSPAPPSREVETQYF; CDR3 DNA: TGTGCCAGCAGCCCCGCCCCTCCATCCAGGGAGGTAGAGACCCAGTACTTC
clone size: NA; V gene: TRBV13; D gene: NA; CDR3 length: 14; J gene: TRBJ2-3; CDR3 protein: CASSPRGNGDTQYF; CDR3 DNA: TGTGCCAGCAGCCCAAGGGGCAATGGAGATACGCAGTATTTT
clone size: NA; V gene: TRBV7-3; D gene: NA; CDR3 length: 15; J gene: TRBJ2-3; CDR3 protein: CASSLKGLRTDTQYF; CDR3 DNA: TGTGCCAGCAGCTTAAAGGGACTCCGCACAGATACGCAGTATTTT